This TCR beta chain was recovered during a study of CD8 T cells in Susac syndrome. It was with random hexamers that about 0.45 to 1 ug RNA was reverse transcribed. The method of amplification for TCR beta CDR3 was immunoSEQ multiplex PCR, covering 54 Vbeta and 13 Jbeta. MiXCR was run by TCRdb on the immunoSEQ multiplex PCR reads, yielding one entry per CDR3 protein. In the table there are 90,000 to 150,000 distinct CDR3 sequences, around 94% of which are singletons. This CDR3 has 13 residues. CDR1 is MNHNS and CDR2 is SASEGT in the germline V gene. Between the trimmed V and J ends, which lost 10 bases and 0 bases, there was a span of 10 bases.

This chain connects TRBV6-1 to TRBJ2-1; D unresolved. This receptor was taken from a human donor with multiple sclerosis. The source material was CD4+ T cells from PBMCs. CDR3 nucleotide sequence: TGTGCCACGGCAATAGGCTCCTACAATGAGCAGTTCTTC. Protein product: CATAIGSYNEQFF.